Listed here are 20 T cell receptor beta chains from one sample, sequenced in a study of blood T cell repertoires in COVID-19. Only in-frame clones appear in the TCRdb table, and some are missing; sequencing was by immunoSEQ multiplex PCR. The sample lists about 320,000 clones; over 85% were seen once. The sequenced material came from PBMCs or T cells enriched from blood (not recorded which). The receptor source for this set is a man aged 55 to 70 who had recovered from COVID-19.

V is TRBV28 and J is TRBJ2-7; 10 bases line up with TRBD2. Germline V gene lookup returns CDR1 MDHEN and CDR2 SYDVKM. This CDR3 is built from 15 residues. The V segment lost 6 bases and the J segment 4 bases; nucleotides outside the gene matches: 9. The CDR3 spells CASRGSGRAFYEQYF. As DNA, the CDR3 is TGTGCCAGCAGGGGGAGCGGGAGGGCCTTTTACGAGCAGTACTTC.

The V gene is TRBV6-5, the J gene TRBJ2-7; D perhaps matches TRBD2 (6 bases). The germline gives CDR1 MNHEY, CDR2 SVGAGI. This CDR3 has 12 amino acids. Trimming took 6 bases from V and 5 from J, leaving 11 bases between them. CDR3 residues: CASSLTRNEQYF. The CDR3, as DNA: TGTGCCAGCAGCCTGACTAGAAACGAGCAGTACTTC.

V and J are TRBV25-1 and TRBJ2-3; no firm D call. This CDR3 comprises 11 residues. Germline lookup yields CDR1 MGHDK and CDR2 SYGVNS. Between the trimmed V and J ends, which lost 5 bases and 5 bases, there was a span of 5 bases. As DNA, the CDR3 is TGTGCCAGCAGTTCGGTAGATACGCAGTATTTT. Encoded protein: CASSSVDTQYF. The full variable domain, its missing parts supplied by reference TRBV25-1 and TRBJ2-3, is EADIYQTPRYLVIGTGKKITLECSQTMGHDKMYWYQQDPGMELHLIHYSYGVNSTEKGDLSSESTVSRIRTEHFPLTLESARPSHTSQYLCASSSVDTQYFGPGTRLTVL.

The chain is built from TRBV28 and TRBJ2-5; 13 bases are a match to TRBD2. Germline CDR1 reads MDHEN; CDR2 reads SYDVKM. The CDR3 extends over 16 amino acids. J was trimmed by 6 bases and V by 6 bases; bases with no gene match: 10. The CDR3 sequence: CASRTIGLAGVKTQYF. The CDR3 DNA reads as TGTGCCAGCAGGACCATTGGACTAGCGGGAGTAAAGACCCAGTACTTC.

The rearrangement links TRBV7-6 to TRBJ1-2, with 10 bases that match TRBD1. CDR1 is SGHVS and CDR2 is FNYEAQ in the germline V gene. The CDR3 loop spans 16 amino acids. V was pared by 5 bases and J by 7 bases, with 13 bases of the junction left unmatched. CDR3 DNA: TGTGCCAGCAGCCCTCACATCGCGGGACAGGGGCCTGGCTACACCTTC. It specifies CASSPHIAGQGPGYTF.

The V gene is TRBV29-1, the J gene TRBJ1-4; the match to TRBD1 covers 10 bases. The junction had 6 bases not matched to a gene; V was cut back by 7 bases and J by 7 bases. CDR1 SQVTM and CDR2 ANQGSEA come from the germline V gene. The CDR3 runs 13 residues. CDR3: CSARTGGGEKLFF. The CDR3 coding sequence is TGCAGCGCCCGGACAGGGGGAGGTGAAAAACTGTTTTTT. Full variable domain (remainder filled in from reference TRBV29-1 and TRBJ1-4): SAVISQKPSRDICQRGTSLTIQCQVDSQVTMMFWYRQQPGQSLTLIATANQGSEATYESGFVIDKFPISRPNLTFSTLTVSNMSPEDSSIYLCSARTGGGEKLFFGSGTQLSVL.

The chain combines TRBV6-2 or TRBV6-3 with TRBJ2-1; TRBD2 matches at 8 bases. Germline V lookup: CDR1 MNHEY, CDR2 SVGEGT. The CDR3 covers 14 residues. J was trimmed by 6 bases and V by 5 bases; bases with no gene match: 6. CDR3 in amino acids: CASSASGTSNEQFF. For the CDR3, the DNA is TGTGCCAGCAGTGCATCCGGGACTAGCAATGAGCAGTTCTTC.

CDR3 sequence: CASSLAGVSGNEQFF. The CDR3 DNA reads TGTGCCAGTAGTTTAGCGGGAGTCAGCGGCAATGAGCAGTTCTTC. V usage is TRBV19 and J usage is TRBJ2-1; TRBD2 matches 9 bases. The CDR3 runs to 15 residues. The ends lost 5 bases at V and 6 bases at J; junction bases unmatched: 8. Germline V CDR1 and CDR2: LNHDA, SQIVND (reference sequence).

The gene calls are TRBV19 and TRBJ1-2; D call uncertain. V was clipped by 7 bases and J by 7 bases, with 16 bases between them. Germline V gives CDR1 LNHDA, CDR2 SQIVND (reference sequence). This CDR3 is 13 amino acids long. CDR3 coding DNA: TGTGCCAGTACCGATCGGGGTTTGAGTGGCTACACCTTC. It specifies CASTDRGLSGYTF.

This chain uses TRBV20-1 with TRBJ1-2; D is ambiguous. The CDR3 has 11 residues. The V end was cut by 6 bases, the J end by 7 bases, with 12 bases between. CDR1 DFQATT and CDR2 SNEGSKA come from the germline V gene (reference sequence). The CDR3 bases are TGCAGTGCAACCCCGACTACTGGCTACACCTTC. Encoded protein: CSATPTTGYTF.

This clone was seen a single time. The gene calls are TRBV9 and TRBJ2-3; 9 positions agree with TRBD2. CDR3 size: 19 residues. With V trimmed by 4 bases and J by 4 bases, 19 bases remained unmatched. Germline assignment: CDR1 SGDLS and CDR2 YYNGEE. The CDR3 spells CASSTYPGLAPGAPDTQYF. CDR3 bases: TGTGCCAGCAGCACCTACCCGGGACTAGCTCCGGGGGCACCAGATACGCAGTATTTT.

The chain is built from TRBV2 and TRBJ1-1; D might be TRBD1 (5 bases). Germline V gives CDR1 SNHLY, CDR2 FYNNEI. V was cut by 6 bases and J by 3 bases, with 14 bases left in between. CDR3 size: 14 residues. The CDR3 spells CASRAGGRYTEAFF. The DNA for the CDR3 is TGTGCCAGCAGAGCCGGGGGGAGGTACACTGAAGCTTTCTTT.

In DNA, the CDR3 is TGTGCCAGCAGCTTAGAACGGGGGGAAACCTACGAGCAGTACTTC. It yields the protein CASSLERGETYEQYF. V gene TRBV11-1 combines with J gene TRBJ2-7; the match to TRBD2 covers 7 bases. The germline gives CDR1 SGHAT, CDR2 FQDESV (reference sequence). V shed 1 base, J shed 2 bases, and the junction held 5 bases outside the gene matches. The length of the CDR3 is 15 residues.

V and J are TRBV18 and TRBJ2-1; 13 nucleotides match TRBD2. Losses at the gene ends were 0 bases for V and 5 bases for J; bases not matched to a gene: 1. Germline V gives CDR1 KGHSH, CDR2 LQKENI. The CDR3 spans 16 residues. The CDR3 sequence is CASSPPGTSGDNEQFF. The CDR3 DNA reads as TGTGCCAGCTCACCACCGGGGACTAGCGGGGACAATGAGCAGTTCTTC.

This chain connects TRBV11-2 to TRBJ1-1; the match to TRBD1 covers 7 bases. CDR1 and CDR2 (germline): SGHAT, FQNNGV. CDR3 length: 16 residues. V lost 7 bases and J lost 11; bases outside the gene matches: 22. The CDR3 DNA sequence: TGTGCCAGCATCAACGTCCGGACAGGCATTAGTACTCGGGCTTTCTTT. Its protein is CASINVRTGISTRAFF.

This clone was observed a single time. The rearrangement links TRBV4-1 to TRBJ1-2; 8 bases match TRBD1. Germline CDR1 and CDR2: MGHRA and YSYEKL. The V gene end was trimmed by 0 bases and the J gene end by 7 bases; junction bases not matched to a gene: 7. The CDR3 is 15 amino acids. CDR3 in amino acids: CASSQEGYGTGGYTF. The CDR3 DNA reads as TGCGCCAGCAGCCAAGAGGGGTACGGGACAGGTGGCTACACCTTC.

The chain joins TRBV9 to TRBJ1-1, with D perhaps matching TRBD1 (6 bases). This CDR3 has 14 amino acids. Looked up from germline, CDR1 is SGDLS and CDR2 is YYNGEE. V lost 4 bases to trimming and J lost 0 bases, with 10 bases between them. This CDR3 reads CASSPDSMNTEAFF. The CDR3 coding sequence is TGTGCCAGCAGCCCGGACAGTATGAACACTGAAGCTTTCTTT.

The table lists this clone with a count of one. The V call is TRBV21-1, the J call TRBJ1-4; whether TRBD1, the table's D call, matches the DNA was not checked. TRBV21-1 is a pseudogene. This CDR3 region has 14 residues. The CDR3 nucleotides are TGTGCCAGCAGTGCACAGGGGGCATTTGAAAAACTGTTTTTT. It is translated as CASSAQGAFEKLFF.

The chain employs TRBV6-5 and TRBJ1-1; D might be TRBD1 (5 bases). V was cut by 1 base and J by 5 bases, with 11 bases left in between. Germline V gives CDR1 MNHEY, CDR2 SVGAGI. The CDR3 consists of 14 residues. Written as DNA, the CDR3 is TGTGCCAGCAGTTACTTCCAGGGAGGGACTGAAGCTTTCTTT. Amino acid sequence: CASSYFQGGTEAFF.

This chain connects TRBV7-9 to TRBJ1-2; D unresolved. Trimming removed 1 base at V and 4 bases at J, with 4 bases between. The germline CDR1 and CDR2 sequences are SEHNR and FQNEAQ (reference sequence). This CDR3 comprises 12 residues. The CDR3: CASSLDTYGYTF. The CDR3, as DNA: TGTGCCAGCAGCTTAGACACCTATGGCTACACCTTC.